This T cell receptor beta chain originates from a study of blood T cell repertoires in COVID-19. Background on the study: From T cells, B-cell-depleted T cells, or PBMCs came the material, which was cDNA or gDNA.

As originally analysed: Using reference gene primer amplification, nucleated cell counts were estimated. Assay used: immunoSEQ multiplex PCR; TCRdb lists only in-frame clones, some missing. V, J and clone size reflect that table, while D and trimming were determined from the DNA. Of roughly 500,000 clones listed, over 75% are singletons. The study assigned cohorts using participant-reported clinical history. Symptom resolution, clearance, or two negative PCRs marked the recovered donors of Cohort 3. CDR3 length equals 15 residues. CDR1 is KGHDR and CDR2 is SFDVKD in the germline V gene. Trimming at V came to 3 bases and at J to 3 bases, leaving 4 bases not matched to a gene.

The sequence was collected from a woman aged 40 to 55 who had recovered from COVID-19. The chain joins TRBV24-1 to TRBJ2-1; TRBD2 matches 7 bases. The sequencing sample was made of PBMCs or T cells enriched from blood (not recorded which). CDR3 in amino acids: CATSDPSGDYNEQFF. The CDR3 bases are TGTGCCACCAGTGATCCCAGCGGGGACTACAATGAGCAGTTCTTC.